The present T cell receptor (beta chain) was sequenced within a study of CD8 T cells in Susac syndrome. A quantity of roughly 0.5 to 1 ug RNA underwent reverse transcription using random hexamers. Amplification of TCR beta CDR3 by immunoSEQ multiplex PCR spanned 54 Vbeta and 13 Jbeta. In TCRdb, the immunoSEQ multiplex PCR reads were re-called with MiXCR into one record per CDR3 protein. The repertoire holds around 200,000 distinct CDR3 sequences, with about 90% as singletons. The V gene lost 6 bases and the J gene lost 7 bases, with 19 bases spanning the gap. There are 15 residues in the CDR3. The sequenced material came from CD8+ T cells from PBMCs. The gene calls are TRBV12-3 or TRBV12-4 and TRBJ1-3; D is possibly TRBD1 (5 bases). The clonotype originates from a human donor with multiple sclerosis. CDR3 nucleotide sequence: TGTGCCAGCAGCCCCTATCCGGACAATCGGAACACCATATATTTT. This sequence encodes CASSPYPDNRNTIYF.